Each of the 22 T cell receptor beta chains below was sequenced from the same sample in a study of T cell responses to AZD1222 COVID-19 vaccine. The repertoire was sequenced with immunoSEQ multiplex PCR; TCRdb's copy has only in-frame clones and lacks some. The data contain roughly 91,000 clones, roughly 90% of them seen just once; the ten biggest clones take up roughly 2.3%. Sequences were derived from peripheral blood, sampled on day 0 of AZD1222 vaccination. Receptor source: an adult in good health.

The CDR3 nucleotides read TGTGCCTGGAGATGGGGTAGCGGGGGGGACAATGAGCAGTTCTTC. Protein sequence: CAWRWGSGGDNEQFF. The chain joins TRBV30 to TRBJ2-1; 11 nucleotides agree with TRBD2. Germline values: CDR1 GTSNPN, CDR2 SVGIG (reference sequence). The CDR3 is 15 residues long. V lost 3 bases and J lost 5; bases outside the gene matches: 6.

This clone occurred once. This chain connects TRBV12-3 or TRBV12-4 to TRBJ1-2; D call uncertain. The V end lost 4 bases, the J end lost 2 bases, and 5 bases lay between the germline ends. The CDR3 contains 12 residues. The CDR3, as DNA: TGTGCCAGCAGTTCCGGGAACTATGGCTACACCTTC. It yields the protein CASSSGNYGYTF.

The chain employs TRBV18 and TRBJ2-1, with TRBD1 identical over 7 bases. Unmatched junction bases numbered 6, after V lost 3 bases and J lost 4 bases. Germline CDR1 is KGHSH and CDR2 is LQKENI. This CDR3 is built from 15 residues. CDR3 bases: TGTGCCAGCTCACCGGGACAGACCACTTACAATGAGCAGTTCTTC. It specifies CASSPGQTTYNEQFF.

This chain connects TRBV4-1 to TRBJ2-5; D not certain. Trimming removed 0 bases at V and 5 bases at J, with 16 bases between. The germline V gene has CDR1 MGHRA and CDR2 YSYEKL. CDR3 length: 16 amino acids. CDR3 amino acids: CASSQDPDTSRETQYF. CDR3 nucleotide sequence: TGCGCCAGCAGCCAAGATCCCGACACTTCGAGGGAGACCCAGTACTTC.

This chain connects TRBV6-4 to TRBJ1-2, with 7 positions matching TRBD1. V dropped 0 bases and J dropped 9; count of bases not matched to a gene: 13. Germline CDR1 and CDR2: MRHNA and SNTAGT. The CDR3 totals 16 residues. This CDR3 is CASSDSKGTASTSYTF. CDR3 in DNA: TGTGCCAGCAGTGACTCGAAGGGGACAGCTAGTACGAGCTACACCTTC.

The chain carries TRBV19 and TRBJ1-5; 9 nucleotides line up with TRBD1. Germline-derived CDR1 and CDR2 are LNHDA and SQIVND (reference sequence). This CDR3 is 14 amino acids long. Germline trimming cut 10 bases from V and 2 bases from J; bases unmatched to any gene: 6. The CDR3 reads CATQTGGGNQPQHF. The CDR3 DNA is TGTGCCACCCAGACAGGGGGAGGCAATCAGCCCCAGCATTTT.

The chain joins TRBV12-3 or TRBV12-4 to TRBJ1-2, with no clear D. The ends were cut back, 3 bases at V and 5 bases at J, with 10 bases in the middle. The CDR3 is 13 amino acids. CDR3 in amino acids: CASSFLQSYGYTF. DNA for the CDR3: TGTGCCAGCAGTTTCTTGCAGTCGTATGGCTACACCTTC.

This chain uses TRBV7-2 with TRBJ1-1, with a weak D call TRBD1 (5 bases). This CDR3 has 14 residues. In germline, CDR1 is SGHTA, CDR2 FQGNSA. Trimming pared 3 bases from V and 6 bases from J, leaving 14 bases between. The CDR3 region has the DNA TGTGCCAGCAGCTTGGCAGGGTGGGGCCCTGAAGCTTTCTTT. It specifies CASSLAGWGPEAFF.

This rearrangement joins TRBV5-5 to TRBJ1-6; 7 nucleotides align to TRBD1. V shed 4 bases and J 8 bases; nucleotides not matched to a gene: 3. Germline V lookup: CDR1 SGHKS, CDR2 YYEKEE (reference sequence). The CDR3 length is 13 residues. The chain's CDR3 is CASSTTGDSPLHF. The CDR3, as DNA: TGTGCCAGCAGCACCACAGGGGATTCACCCCTCCACTTT.

The genes are TRBV6-1 and TRBJ1-1; D gene uncertain. Trimming took 2 bases from V and 0 from J, leaving 10 bases between them. The CDR3 has 15 residues. Germline V gene lookup returns CDR1 MNHNS and CDR2 SASEGT. The CDR3 loop reads CASSEFASMNTEAFF. The CDR3 bases are TGTGCCAGCAGTGAATTTGCCTCTATGAACACTGAAGCTTTCTTT.

The CDR3 spells CASSAQGDDYNEQFF. The CDR3 DNA follows: TGTGCCAGCAGCGCGCAGGGGGATGACTACAATGAGCAGTTCTTC. The chain couples TRBV9 to TRBJ2-1; 7 positions agree with TRBD1. The germline V gene encodes CDR1 SGDLS and CDR2 YYNGEE. The CDR3 spans 15 residues. The J segment lost 3 bases and the V segment lost 3 bases, leaving 6 bases of the junction unmatched.

This chain connects TRBV29-1 to TRBJ2-1; 7 bases match TRBD2. The trim removed 4 bases at V and 12 bases at J, leaving 18 bases unmatched. Germline V lookup: CDR1 SQVTM, CDR2 ANQGSEA. The CDR3 runs to 15 residues. The CDR3 loop is CSVASWRREFIPQFF. The CDR3 DNA sequence: TGCAGCGTTGCCTCCTGGCGGCGGGAGTTTATCCCGCAGTTCTTC.

This chain joins TRBV2 and TRBJ2-7; TRBD1 aligns across 9 bases. The germline CDR1 and CDR2 sequences are SNHLY and FYNNEI. The CDR3 is 15 amino acids. The J segment lost 0 bases and the V segment lost 6 bases, leaving 6 bases of the junction unmatched. The CDR3 loop reads CASRMGTGPSYEQYF. The CDR3 DNA sequence: TGTGCCAGCAGGATGGGGACAGGGCCCTCCTACGAGCAGTACTTC.

This clone occurred once. This chain connects TRBV25-1 to TRBJ1-4; possibly TRBD1 for D (5 bases). Per the germline V gene, CDR1 is MGHDK and CDR2 is SYGVNS. Trimming shortened V by 1 base and J by 11 bases, and 11 bases separated the two germline ends. This CDR3 has 13 residues. Here the CDR3 DNA reads TGTGCCAGCAGTGAATTCAGACAGCAGAAACTGTTTTTT. It translates to CASSEFRQQKLFF.

The rearrangement links TRBV28 to TRBJ1-2, with D hard to call. Per germline, CDR1 MDHEN and CDR2 SYDVKM. CDR3 length: 13 residues. V was pared by 5 bases and J by 4 bases, with 11 bases between. The CDR3 protein is CASSNLKGYGYTF. CDR3 bases: TGTGCCAGCAGTAACTTGAAGGGCTATGGCTACACCTTC.

The chain combines TRBV9 with TRBJ1-3, with D perhaps TRBD1 (6 bases). V was clipped by 3 bases and J by 1 base, with 14 bases between them. The V gene's germline CDR1 is SGDLS and CDR2 YYNGEE. The length of the CDR3 is 16 residues. DNA of the CDR3: TGTGCCAGCAGCGCACGGACAGAAAGTTCTGGAAACACCATATATTTT. This translates into CASSARTESSGNTIYF.

Comment on this clone: Other DNA sequences within the sample encode an identical CDR3. The V and J genes are TRBV6-5 and TRBJ1-1; no reliable D call. Germline values: CDR1 MNHEY, CDR2 SVGAGI. Trimming took 7 bases from V and 1 from J, leaving 4 bases between them. The CDR3 is made up of 11 amino acids. The CDR3 loop is CASTGNTEAFF. DNA for the CDR3: TGTGCCAGCACAGGGAACACTGAAGCTTTCTTT.

The CDR3 sequence: CASSSDRAATQYF. The CDR3 coding sequence is TGTGCCAGCAGCTCTGACAGGGCCGCGACCCAGTACTTC. The chain is built from TRBV5-6 and TRBJ2-5; 7 bases map to TRBD1. V dropped 3 bases and J dropped 7; count of bases not matched to a gene: 6. Germline CDR1 SGHDT, CDR2 YYEEEE. The CDR3 has 13 residues.

The chain uses TRBV29-1 and TRBJ2-6; D remains ambiguous. V gave up 5 bases and J gave up 0 bases, with 5 bases separating them. Germline loops: CDR1 SQVTM, CDR2 ANQGSEA. The CDR3 consists of 13 residues. The CDR3 region is CSVKVSGANVLTF. The CDR3 DNA sequence: TGCAGCGTTAAAGTCTCTGGGGCCAACGTCCTGACTTTC.

The V call is TRBV30, the J call TRBJ2-1, with 11 bases fitting TRBD1. V trimming: 6 bases; J trimming: 9 bases; junction bases outside the gene matches: 13. Germline loops: CDR1 GTSNPN, CDR2 SVGIG (reference sequence). The CDR3 extends over 15 amino acids. Here the CDR3 DNA reads TGTGCCTGCGGACAGGGGGCCATCGGAAAGGTTGAGCAGTTCTTC. This translates into CACGQGAIGKVEQFF.

The chain links TRBV11-2 to TRBJ2-6, with 9 bases aligning to TRBD2. This CDR3 comprises 18 residues. With V trimmed by 5 bases and J by 0 bases, 8 bases remained unmatched. The germline CDR1 and CDR2 sequences are SGHAT and FQNNGV. In DNA, the CDR3 is TGTGCCAGCAGCCCCATACTAGCGGGCCTCTCTGGGGCCAACGTCCTGACTTTC. This translates into CASSPILAGLSGANVLTF.

Concerning this clone itself: The sample carries other DNA sequences with the same CDR3. The genes are TRBV6-5 and TRBJ1-6; D is ambiguous. The CDR3 covers 15 residues. V lost 3 bases and J lost 1, with 7 bases in between. Germline V gives CDR1 MNHEY, CDR2 SVGAGI. For the CDR3, the DNA is TGTGCCAGCAGTTATTCGCAATCCTATAATTCACCCCTCCACTTT. Translating it yields CASSYSQSYNSPLHF.